The 9 T cell receptor beta chains listed next were all sequenced from one sample in a study of regulatory T cells in long-lasting Graves disease. Researchers made TCR beta libraries by using iRepertoire HTBI primers and running Arm-PCR on CDR3 regions. TCRdb reprocessed the multiplex PCR reads with MiXCR, giving one entry per CDR3 protein. The table includes 500,000 or so distinct CDR3 sequences, 14% detected once. Time point indicated: newly diagnosed GD, antithyroid drugs for less than 3 months. After RNA was extracted from PBMCs, the TCR library was made from it. These same records also appear under a second study, on T cells in Graves' hyperthyroidism and ophthalmopathy.

Sequencing used peripheral blood mononuclear cells (PBMCs), obtained at new diagnosis, from a patient treated with antithyroid drugs. These TCRs come from a woman between 45 and 60 years old with Graves disease.

This clonotype has more than one count but fewer than ten. DNA for the CDR3: TGTGCCAGCAGTTTACCGGGACAGGGGGACACTGAAGCTTTCTTT. Encoded protein: CASSLPGQGDTEAFF. The chain combines TRBV28 with TRBJ1-1, with TRBD1 matching over 11 bases. Trimming took 2 bases from V and 3 from J; bases not matched to a gene: 2. This CDR3 spans 15 amino acids. Germline V CDR1 and CDR2: MDHEN, SYDVKM.

This clonotype was counted many times. The V call is TRBV7-9, the J call TRBJ1-1; 8 nucleotides match TRBD1. The CDR3 runs to 14 residues. V trimming: 7 bases; J trimming: 4 bases; junction bases outside the gene matches: 8. Germline CDR1 SEHNR, CDR2 FQNEAQ (reference sequence). CDR3 DNA: TGTGCCAGCACCATCCAGACAGGGGCCACTGAAGCTTTCTTT. Translation gives CASTIQTGATEAFF.

In this sample, this clonotype turned up a few times. V and J are TRBV28 and TRBJ2-3; tentatively, D is TRBD2 (5 bases). The CDR3 is 13 amino acids. Trimming took off 6 bases at V and 4 bases at J, with 11 bases between the two ends. Germline CDR1 reads MDHEN; CDR2 reads SYDVKM. CDR3 amino acids: CASRDGVSDTQYF. The CDR3 DNA reads TGTGCCAGCAGAGACGGGGTGTCAGATACGCAGTATTTT.

This clonotype has only a few counts. The V and J genes are TRBV12-3 or TRBV12-4 and TRBJ2-5; TRBD1 matches at 9 bases. The ends lost 5 bases at V and 9 bases at J; junction bases unmatched: 10. CDR3 length equals 14 residues. CDR3 in amino acids: CASSTGQGGEAQYF. As DNA, the CDR3 is TGTGCCAGCAGTACGGGACAGGGAGGGGAGGCCCAGTACTTC.

Ten or more counts support this clonotype. V and J are TRBV5-1 and TRBJ2-3, with 8 positions matching TRBD2. The CDR3 covers 16 residues. Germline CDR1 and CDR2: SGHRS and YFSETQ. Trimming cost V 3 bases and J 2 bases; bases outside gene matches: 8. The CDR3 coding sequence is TGCGCCAGCAGCTGGACGGGAGCGGGGGTCACAGATACGCAGTATTTT. As protein: CASSWTGAGVTDTQYF.

A word on this clonotype: With a much larger clone just one base away, this may be a read error. The V gene is TRBV12-3 or TRBV12-4, the J gene TRBJ1-2; 8 nucleotides agree with TRBD1. The CDR3 totals 16 residues. The V gene end was trimmed by 6 bases and the J gene end by 12 bases; junction bases not matched to a gene: 21. The CDR3: CASSLTGGSASWGHTF. The DNA of the CDR3 is TGTGCCAGCAGCCTCACAGGGGGTTCCGCAAGTTGGGGCCACACCTTC.

Only a few counts were recorded for this clonotype. V gene TRBV10-3 combines with J gene TRBJ1-2; no reliable D call. Germline V CDR1 and CDR2: ENHRY, SYGVKD. Trimming took 8 bases from V and 1 from J, leaving 11 bases between them. There are 13 residues in the CDR3. CDR3 in amino acids: CAIHREGNYGYTF. In DNA, the CDR3 is TGTGCCATCCACCGGGAAGGTAACTATGGCTACACCTTC.

This chain uses TRBV19 with TRBJ2-2, with TRBD2 matching over 9 bases. The length of the CDR3 is 14 residues. The ends lost 9 bases at V and 6 bases at J; junction bases unmatched: 8. CDR1 is LNHDA and CDR2 is SQIVND in the germline V gene (reference sequence). CDR3 sequence reads: CASTGLAPSGELFF. For the CDR3, the DNA is TGTGCCAGCACGGGACTAGCCCCTTCCGGGGAGCTGTTTTTT.

The table lists this clonotype with a count of one. This could be a read error, since a much larger clone is one nucleotide away. The genes are TRBV5-1 and TRBJ2-3; TRBD1 agrees at 7 bases. The CDR3 has 17 amino acids. CDR1 and CDR2 (germline): SGHRS, YFSETQ. Losses at the gene ends were 0 bases for V and 4 bases for J; bases not matched to a gene: 11. The CDR3 protein is CASSLAGARGGPDTQYF. The CDR3 bases are TGCGCCAGCAGCTTGGCCGGCGCGAGAGGGGGCCCAGATACGCAGTATTTT.